The clone carrying this TCR beta chain turned up a few times. Antigen: not known. The data stem from a study of blood T cells in healthy people across ages. Study information: Per every two T cells, about one barcoded beta molecule was captured by template switching.

Primers used in a second PCR of roughly 7 to 12 cycles were a sample-barcoded 5' primer and a J-beta primer mix. In TCRdb, the 5' RACE reads were re-called with MiXCR into one record per CDR3 protein. Of roughly 1.7 million distinct CDR3 sequences listed, 34% are singletons. V was cut by 3 bases and J by 8 bases, with 16 bases left in between. CDR3 length: 13 amino acids. In germline, CDR1 is DFQATT, CDR2 SNEGSKA (reference sequence). Study results and limitations: Roughly linear declines in TCR beta diversity per million T cells occurred with age.

Isolated PBMCs totaled at least 7 million in each sample. The total RNA that was extracted per sample amounted to at least 5.5 micrograms. Sequencing used blood. The sequence derives from a woman aged 25 to 39 in good health. This chain joins TRBV20-1 and TRBJ1-2; D remains ambiguous. This CDR3 is CSARAPGSRGYTF. The CDR3 coding sequence is TGCAGTGCTAGGGCTCCTGGGAGCCGGGGCTACACCTTC.